This is a list of T cell receptor beta chains from one sample in a study of OX40 agonist ivuxolimab in advanced cancers. Profiling relied on immunoSEQ multiplex PCR, and the TCRdb table lists in-frame clones only, not all of them. The data contain 35,000 to 45,000 clones, roughly 84% of them singletons. The source was CD4+ or CD8+ T cells sorted from blood, collected in a trial of the OX40 agonist ivuxolimab. All receptors derive from an adult with an advanced solid tumor such as melanoma, head and neck, liver or kidney cancer. The CDR3 runs from the conserved cysteine through the conserved F or W. D genes are given only for firm matches. Clone size, where shown, is once, few, many, or a class for clones that have expanded.

J,D,V,size,CDR3,DNA
TRBJ1-1,.,TRBV28,.,CASSLRRGQVGTEAFF,TGTGCCAGCAGTTTACGCAGGGGTCAGGTTGGCACTGAAGCTTTCTTT
TRBJ2-1,.,TRBV9,.,CASSVGQGYDEQFF,TGTGCCAGCAGCGTAGGTCAGGGTTATGATGAGCAGTTCTTC
TRBJ2-3,TRBD1,TRBV19,.,CASSIGDSYSTDTQYF,TGTGCCAGTAGTATTGGGGACAGCTATAGCACAGATACGCAGTATTTT
TRBJ1-5,.,TRBV9,.,CASSVGEGGPQHF,TGTGCCAGCAGCGTAGGGGAGGGCGGGCCCCAGCATTTT
TRBJ2-2,TRBD2,TRBV11-2,.,CASSLLAGGPTGELFF,TGTGCCAGCAGCCTACTAGCGGGGGGGCCCACCGGGGAGCTGTTTTTT
TRBJ2-4,.,TRBV4-3,.,CASSLWTDQSLAKNIQYF,TGCGCCAGCAGCCTTTGGACCGATCAATCACTAGCCAAAAACATTCAGTACTTC
TRBJ2-3,.,TRBV15,.,CATSRDDRFDTQYF,TGTGCCACCAGCAGAGATGATCGCTTCGATACGCAGTATTTT
TRBJ1-2,.,TRBV6-5,few,CASSYSNGALYGYTF,TGTGCCAGCAGTTACTCGAATGGGGCTCTCTATGGCTACACCTTC
TRBJ2-5,.,TRBV6-5,.,CASRLGDWSETQYF,TGTGCCAGCAGGCTAGGGGACTGGTCGGAGACCCAGTACTTC
TRBJ1-1,TRBD1,TRBV27,.,CASRLTGRAEAFF,TGTGCCAGCCGATTGACAGGGCGCGCTGAAGCTTTCTTT
TRBJ1-6,.,TRBV5-1,.,CASSLETEYNSPLHF,TGCGCCAGCAGCTTGGAGACAGAGTATAATTCACCCCTCCACTTT
TRBJ2-2,TRBD1,TRBV7-3,.,CASSSTGVTGELFF,TGTGCCAGCAGCTCAACAGGGGTTACCGGGGAGCTGTTTTTT
TRBJ1-1,.,TRBV7-2,.,CASSLWSGGRLNTEAFF,TGTGCCAGCAGCTTATGGTCCGGGGGGCGGTTGAACACTGAAGCTTTCTTT
TRBJ2-5,TRBD1,TRBV19,.,CASSPGQGAWGTQYF,TGTGCCAGTAGCCCGGGACAGGGGGCATGGGGGACCCAGTACTTC
TRBJ2-3,TRBD1,TRBV28,.,CASRARTGFRDTQYF,TGTGCCAGTAGAGCCCGGACAGGGTTTAGAGATACGCAGTATTTT
TRBJ2-4,.,TRBV27,.,CVSSSTYGGRGGGAKNIQYF,TGTGTCAGCAGTTCCACTTATGGGGGCAGGGGAGGTGGAGCCAAAAACATTCAGTACTTC
TRBJ2-4,.,TRBV11-2,few,CASSLIGGKNIQYF,TGTGCCAGCAGCTTAATCGGCGGGAAAAACATTCAGTACTTC
TRBJ2-3,TRBD1,TRBV15,.,CATRPTGGIDTQYF,TGTGCCACCAGGCCGACAGGGGGCATAGATACGCAGTATTTT
TRBJ2-1,.,TRBV7-9,.,CASSPYETRQPFNEQFF,TGTGCCAGCAGCCCCTACGAGACCCGACAGCCTTTCAATGAGCAGTTCTTC
TRBJ2-2,TRBD2,TRBV11-3,.,CASSSPGGGINTGELFF,TGTGCCAGCAGCTCGCCTGGCGGGGGGATTAACACCGGGGAGCTGTTTTTT
TRBJ2-2,.,TRBV6-1,.,CASSESATSNTGELFF,TGTGCCAGCAGTGAGTCGGCTACATCGAACACCGGGGAGCTGTTTTTT
TRBJ2-5,.,TRBV6-5,.,CASSYSGDGETQYF,TGTGCCAGCAGTTACTCAGGGGATGGAGAGACCCAGTACTTC
TRBJ2-5,TRBD2,TRBV6-4,few,CASSESAGGPETQYF,TGTGCCAGCAGTGAATCAGCGGGGGGGCCGGAGACCCAGTACTTC
TRBJ2-7,TRBD1,TRBV5-1,.,CASSLPTGTAAYEQYF,TGCGCCAGCAGCTTACCTACCGGGACAGCCGCCTACGAGCAGTACTTC
TRBJ1-1,TRBD1,TRBV4-3,.,CASSQGATGGTEAFF,TGCGCCAGCAGCCAAGGCGCTACAGGGGGCACTGAAGCTTTCTTT
TRBJ2-7,.,TRBV6-1,.,CASSIGDEYEQYF,TGTGCCAGCAGTATAGGTGACGAGTACGAGCAGTACTTC